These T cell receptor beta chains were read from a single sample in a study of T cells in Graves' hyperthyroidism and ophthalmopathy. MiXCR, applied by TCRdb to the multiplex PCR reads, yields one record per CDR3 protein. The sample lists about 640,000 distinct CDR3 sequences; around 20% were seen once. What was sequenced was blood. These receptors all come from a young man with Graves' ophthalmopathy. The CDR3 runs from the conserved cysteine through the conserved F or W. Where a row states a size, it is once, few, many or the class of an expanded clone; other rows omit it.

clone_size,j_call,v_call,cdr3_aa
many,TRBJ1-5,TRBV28,CASSGQGVGNQPQHF
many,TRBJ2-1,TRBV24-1,CATSDSDRRPGLAGWSSYNEQFF
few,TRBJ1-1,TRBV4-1,CASSQIGEVNTEAFF
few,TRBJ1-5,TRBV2,CASRLNQGNQPQHF
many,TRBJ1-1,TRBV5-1,CASSLGARNTEAFF
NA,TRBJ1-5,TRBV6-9,CASSLGIVNQPQHF
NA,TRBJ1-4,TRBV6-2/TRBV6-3,CASIGGDEKLFF
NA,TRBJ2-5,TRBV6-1,CASSEETSRYF
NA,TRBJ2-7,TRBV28,CASTLGLAGGRAYEQYF
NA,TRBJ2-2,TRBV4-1,CASSHTPTNTGELFF
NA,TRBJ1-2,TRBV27,CASRGGYYGYTF
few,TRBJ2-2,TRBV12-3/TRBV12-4,CASIPGGYTGELFF
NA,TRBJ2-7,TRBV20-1,CSARGGTSDYEQYF
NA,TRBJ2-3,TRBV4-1,CASSEGTIQTDTQYF
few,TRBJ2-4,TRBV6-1,CASSELGPQNIQYF
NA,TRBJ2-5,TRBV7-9,CASSPKPGLAGAETQYF
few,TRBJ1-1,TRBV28,CASSKQGQRNTEAFF
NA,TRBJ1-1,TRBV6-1,CASSDQGGVSSVAFF
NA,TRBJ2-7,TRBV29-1,CSVLDSSYEQYF